This TCR beta chain comes out of a study of shared clonotypes between healthy human individuals. Study-wide results and caveats: Sampling involved blood alone; tissue repertoires likely differ.

Clones were read by immunoSEQ multiplex PCR, and TCRdb kept only the in-frame ones, dropping some. The sample contains approximately 980,000 clones, roughly 72% of which appear only once. Donors, healthy HIV-negative adults, lacked recent acute infections or vaccinations. Notes on this clone: As yet, its antigen is unknown. The identical CDR3 is also encoded by other nucleotide sequences in the sample.

Germline V lookup: CDR1 SGHRS, CDR2 YFSETQ. Trimming took off 0 bases at V and 3 bases at J, with 7 bases between the two ends. The CDR3 extends over 13 amino acids. The source of this sequence is a man between 18 and 35 years old in good health. The material sequenced was memory CD4+ T cells sorted from blood. Subset noted: CD45RA-negative fraction. The rearrangement joins TRBV5-1 to TRBJ2-7; no firm D call. CDR3 nucleotide sequence: TGCGCCAGCAGCTTGGCCACTGGCTACGAGCAGTACTTC. Protein sequence: CASSLATGYEQYF.